These T cell receptor beta chains were read from a single sample in a study of T cell responses to AZD1222 COVID-19 vaccine. Some clones are missing from TCRdb's copy, which holds only in-frame ones; the method was immunoSEQ multiplex PCR. The profile shows 97,000 or so clones, 86% of them singletons. The material was peripheral blood, obtained on day 0 of AZD1222 vaccination. The source is an adult in good health. The CDR3 runs from the conserved cysteine through the conserved F or W. The D gene is left open where the match is weak. The size entry is marked missing in some rows and otherwise reads once, few, many or a size class.

size	V	J	D	CDR3	DNA
-	TRBV5-1	TRBJ1-4	TRBD1	CASSLAGTGAEKLFF	TGCGCCAGCAGCTTGGCAGGGACAGGGGCTGAAAAACTGTTTTTT
-	TRBV6-1	TRBJ1-2	-	CASSEGVAFGYTF	TGTGCCAGCAGTGAAGGGGTTGCTTTTGGCTACACCTTC
-	TRBV7-2	TRBJ2-4	-	CASNRTPFDIQYF	TGTGCCAGCAACCGAACCCCTTTTGACATTCAGTACTTC
once	TRBV3-1/TRBV3-2	TRBJ2-7	-	CASSQGAAQYF	TGTGCCAGCAGCCAAGGGGCGGCGCAGTACTTC
-	TRBV9	TRBJ1-1	-	CASSVVPENTEAFF	TGTGCCAGCAGCGTAGTGCCAGAAAACACTGAAGCTTTCTTT
-	TRBV5-6	TRBJ1-2	TRBD1	CASSLYGTGGDYGYTF	TGTGCCAGCAGCTTGTACGGGACAGGCGGCGACTATGGCTACACCTTC
-	TRBV11-2	TRBJ2-2	-	CASSPSARGWNTGELFF	TGTGCCAGCAGCCCCTCGGCTCGAGGGTGGAACACCGGGGAGCTGTTTTTT
-	TRBV7-2	TRBJ1-1	-	CASSLWVIRGTEAFF	TGTGCCAGCAGCTTATGGGTAATAAGGGGCACTGAAGCTTTCTTT
-	TRBV4-1	TRBJ2-7	-	CASSLDRAYEQYF	TGCGCCAGCAGCCTGGACAGAGCCTACGAGCAGTACTTC
-	TRBV4-2	TRBJ1-4	-	CASSQVGEKLFF	TGTGCCAGCAGCCAAGTCGGGGAAAAACTGTTTTTT
-	TRBV10-2	TRBJ1-3	-	CASSESKGRGRRDTIYF	TGCGCCAGCAGTGAGTCGAAGGGGCGTGGGAGAAGGGACACCATATATTTT
-	TRBV9	TRBJ1-6	-	CASSVAADNSPLHF	TGTGCCAGCAGCGTAGCGGCAGACAATTCACCCCTCCACTTT
-	TRBV5-1	TRBJ2-2	-	CASSPPGLENTGELFF	TGCGCCAGCAGCCCCCCGGGACTTGAAAACACCGGGGAGCTGTTTTTT
-	TRBV6-1	TRBJ1-5	-	CASSSNRPNQPQHF	TGTGCCAGCAGCTCCAACAGGCCCAATCAGCCCCAGCATTTT
-	TRBV5-1	TRBJ2-7	-	CASSLDIYEQYF	TGCGCCAGCAGCTTAGATATCTACGAGCAGTACTTC
-	TRBV30	TRBJ2-1	-	CAWSLQTRGSYNEQFF	TGTGCCTGGAGTTTGCAAACGCGGGGCTCCTACAATGAGCAGTTCTTC
-	TRBV2	TRBJ2-7	-	CASRGGLTYEQYF	TGTGCCAGCAGGGGGGGACTGACCTACGAGCAGTACTTC
-	TRBV30	TRBJ1-6	-	CAWSPRARDNSPLHF	TGTGCCTGGAGTCCCCGGGCCCGGGATAATTCACCCCTCCACTTT
-	TRBV5-4	TRBJ2-7	TRBD2	CASSSLLVAGGPEQYF	TGTGCCAGCAGCTCCCTTTTGGTAGCGGGAGGGCCCGAGCAGTACTTC
-	TRBV19	TRBJ2-7	TRBD2	CASAGGGLDEQYF	TGTGCCAGTGCCGGGGGAGGGCTGGACGAGCAGTACTTC
-	TRBV5-1	TRBJ1-1	-	CASSGGQNTEAFF	TGCGCCAGCAGCGGGGGACAGAACACTGAAGCTTTCTTT
-	TRBV18	TRBJ1-2	-	CASSPVRGGFQDGYTF	TGTGCCAGCTCGCCGGTCCGGGGGGGATTTCAGGATGGCTACACCTTC
-	TRBV6-5	TRBJ1-6	TRBD1	CASKRGQGGSPLHF	TGTGCCAGCAAAAGGGGACAGGGAGGTTCACCCCTCCACTTT
-	TRBV28	TRBJ2-5	TRBD1	CASIPQGQGAFLKTQYF	TGTGCCAGCATTCCCCAAGGACAGGGGGCGTTTCTGAAGACCCAGTACTTC
few	TRBV6-5	TRBJ1-5	-	CASSGAGFNQPQHF	TGTGCCAGCAGCGGGGCAGGGTTCAATCAGCCCCAGCATTTT
-	TRBV5-1	TRBJ2-1	TRBD1	CASNPGGSYNEQFF	TGCGCCAGCAATCCAGGGGGCTCCTACAATGAGCAGTTCTTC
-	TRBV7-6	TRBJ2-5	-	CASSSTSSFQETQYF	TGTGCCAGCAGCTCCACAAGCAGCTTCCAAGAGACCCAGTACTTC
-	TRBV5-6	TRBJ1-5	-	CASSSGGGQPQHF	TGTGCCAGCAGCTCAGGAGGGGGTCAGCCCCAGCATTTT
once	TRBV7-9	TRBJ1-4	-	CASSPRGTANEKLFF	TGTGCCAGCAGCCCCCGTGGGACTGCTAATGAAAAACTGTTTTTT
-	TRBV5-6	TRBJ2-4	-	CASSRVVAKNIQYF	TGTGCCAGCAGCCGCGTCGTTGCCAAAAACATTCAGTACTTC
-	TRBV3-1/TRBV3-2	TRBJ2-1	TRBD2	CASRDTSGKNEQFF	TGTGCCAGCAGGGATACTAGCGGGAAGAACGAGCAGTTCTTC
-	TRBV19	TRBJ2-7	-	CASSSDSGTGEQYF	TGTGCCAGTAGTTCCGACTCAGGGACGGGCGAGCAGTACTTC
-	TRBV5-1	TRBJ2-2	-	CASSLEGGNTGELFF	TGCGCCAGCAGCTTGGAAGGGGGGAACACCGGGGAGCTGTTTTTT
few	TRBV7-9	TRBJ2-5	TRBD1	CASRPGQQQETQYF	TGTGCCAGCAGGCCGGGACAGCAACAAGAGACCCAGTACTTC
-	TRBV3-1/TRBV3-2	TRBJ2-5	-	CASTSRGQETQYF	TGTGCCAGCACTTCGAGAGGGCAAGAGACCCAGTACTTC
-	TRBV7-2	TRBJ2-1	TRBD2	CASSSGTSGYNEQFF	TGTGCCAGCAGCTCCGGGACTAGCGGTTACAATGAGCAGTTCTTC
-	TRBV5-1	TRBJ1-1	-	CASSPDRSMNTEAFF	TGCGCCAGCAGCCCCGACAGATCTATGAACACTGAAGCTTTCTTT
once	TRBV18	TRBJ1-4	-	CASSPTTVAANEKLFF	TGTGCCAGCTCACCAACTACAGTAGCAGCTAATGAAAAACTGTTTTTT
-	TRBV5-1	TRBJ1-6	TRBD1	CASSPQTGRENPLHF	TGCGCCAGCAGCCCCCAGACAGGGAGGGAGAATCCCCTCCACTTT
-	TRBV9	TRBJ1-3	-	CASSASGVSGNTIYF	TGTGCCAGCAGCGCTAGTGGGGTCTCTGGAAACACCATATATTTT
once	TRBV4-1	TRBJ2-1	TRBD2	CASSPLAGGPGEQFF	TGCGCCAGCAGCCCTCTAGCGGGAGGGCCGGGTGAGCAGTTCTTC
-	TRBV4-2	TRBJ1-3	-	CASSQAGSSGNTIYF	TGTGCCAGCAGCCAAGCGGGGAGCTCTGGAAACACCATATATTTT
few	TRBV4-1	TRBJ2-1	TRBD2	CASSLRTSGDNEQFF	TGCGCCAGCAGCCTCAGGACTAGCGGAGACAATGAGCAGTTCTTC
-	TRBV6-2/TRBV6-3	TRBJ1-3	-	CASSYSRSSGNTIYF	TGTGCCAGCAGTTACTCCAGGAGCTCTGGAAACACCATATATTTT
few	TRBV4-1	TRBJ1-2	TRBD1	CASSPTGTAFYGYTF	TGCGCCAGCAGCCCCACCGGGACAGCGTTTTATGGCTACACCTTC